The 29 T cell receptor beta chains reported below all come from one sample, sequenced in a study of blood T cell repertoires in COVID-19 (dated by TCRdb to the early 2020s). The library was produced with the immunoSEQ multiplex PCR assay. TCRdb limited this immuneACCESS table to in-frame rearrangements with V and J called. A share of clones is missing; checked studies link under half to unresolved V genes, and the rest is unexplained. The sample yields tens of thousands of clones; 80% to 90% were counted once. The ten most abundant clones make up around a sixth of the sample. Specimen: peripheral blood. The receptors derive from a human donor in a cohort sampled during active COVID-19. The donor label of this sample is uncertain.

This sequence joins TRBV5-1 and TRBJ2-6, with 7 bases matching TRBD2. CDR1 and CDR2 from the germline V gene are SGHRS and YFSETQ. V lost 4 bases, J lost 0 bases, and 4 bases stayed unmatched. This CDR3 region has 16 residues. In nucleotides, the CDR3 is TGCGCCAGCAGCCCGGGGGGTAACTCTGGGGCCAACGTCCTGACTTTC. Its protein product is CASSPGGNSGANVLTF.

This chain links TRBV9 with TRBJ2-2, with TRBD2 identical over 8 bases. Trimming removed 0 bases from V and 5 bases from J; junction bases left unmatched: 15. The germline V gene has CDR1 SGDLS and CDR2 YYNGEE. The CDR3 runs to 19 residues. CDR3 DNA: TGTGCCAGCAGCGTAGATCAGCGGGGGTCGCAATACGGAACCGGGGAGCTGTTTTTT. This encodes CASSVDQRGSQYGTGELFF. Supplemented by reference TRBV9 and TRBJ2-2, the full variable domain reads DSGVTQTPKHLITATGQRVTLRCSPRSGDLSVYWYQQSLDQGLQFLIQYYNGEERAKGNILERFSAQQFPDLHSELNLSSLELGDSALYFCASSVDQRGSQYGTGELFFGEGSRLTVL.

This clone was recorded once. The V gene is TRBV12-5, the J gene TRBJ2-7, with 12 bases identical to TRBD2. CDR1 is LGHNT and CDR2 is FRNRAP in the germline V gene. Trimming took 6 bases from V and 3 from J; bases not matched to a gene: 9. This CDR3 contains 16 residues. Here the CDR3 reads CASGYTTSGGIYEQYF. Written as DNA, the CDR3 is TGTGCTAGTGGCTATACGACTAGCGGGGGTATCTACGAGCAGTACTTC.

This clone was seen a few times. The gene calls are TRBV7-3 and TRBJ2-7; a weak D match, TRBD2 (5 bases). The germline gives CDR1 SGHTA, CDR2 FQGTGA. The ends were cut back, 2 bases at V and 6 bases at J, with 11 bases in the middle. The CDR3 is made up of 13 amino acids. As DNA, the CDR3 is TGTGCCAGCAGCTTATCGTCCGCGGGCGAGCAGTACTTC. It encodes CASSLSSAGEQYF.

CDR3 loop: CASSLGQGLPYEQYF. The CDR3 nucleotides read TGCGCCAGCAGTCTCGGACAGGGCCTACCCTACGAGCAGTACTTC. The chain is built from TRBV4-1 and TRBJ2-7, with 8 bases lining up with TRBD1. The CDR3 covers 15 residues. Per the germline V gene, CDR1 is MGHRA and CDR2 is YSYEKL. V trimming: 6 bases; J trimming: 2 bases; junction bases outside the gene matches: 9.

This rearrangement joins TRBV12-5 to TRBJ2-3; no definite D call. This CDR3 comprises 17 residues. The V end was cut by 5 bases, the J end by 0 bases, with 18 bases between. The germline CDR1 and CDR2 sequences are LGHNT and FRNRAP. The CDR3 DNA reads as TGTGCTAGTGGTCTCCACCTACCTCCGCTCAGCACAGATACGCAGTATTTT. This translates into CASGLHLPPLSTDTQYF.

This chain joins TRBV2 and TRBJ2-4; tentative D call: TRBD2 (5 bases). The CDR3 is 18 amino acids. Trimming stripped 0 bases from V and 1 base from J, with 16 bases between. Germline V gene sequence: CDR1 SNHLY, CDR2 FYNNEI. In DNA form, the CDR3 reads TGTGCCAGCAGTGAAGCCTTAGGGAGAACTTCCGCCAAAAACATTCAGTACTTC. Amino acid sequence: CASSEALGRTSAKNIQYF.

The chain uses TRBV18 and TRBJ2-3, with TRBD2 matching 14 bases. The CDR3 sequence is 18 residues long. V was pared by 6 bases and J by 0 bases, with 8 bases of the junction left unmatched. The germline CDR1 and CDR2 sequences are KGHSH and LQKENI. CDR3 amino acids: CASSRTGTSGGSTDTQYF. Here the CDR3 DNA reads TGTGCCAGCTCGCGAACCGGGACTAGCGGGGGCAGCACAGATACGCAGTATTTT.

V usage is TRBV4-1 and J usage is TRBJ2-3; D is ambiguous. The CDR3 totals 11 residues. The V gene lost 4 bases and the J gene lost 4 bases, with 3 bases spanning the gap. Germline CDR1 and CDR2: MGHRA and YSYEKL. The DNA for the CDR3 is TGCGCCAGCAGCCTCGCAGATACGCAGTATTTT. This translates into CASSLADTQYF.

V gene TRBV7-8 combines with J gene TRBJ1-2; D is ambiguous. The CDR3 has 13 amino acids. From germline, CDR1 is SGHVS and CDR2 FQNEAQ. V lost 5 bases to trimming and J lost 6 bases, with 13 bases between them. CDR3 loop: CASSTVRGDGYTF. In nucleotides, the CDR3 is TGTGCCAGCAGCACCGTCCGAGGAGATGGCTACACCTTC.

The V gene is TRBV6-5, the J gene TRBJ1-1; D possibly corresponds to TRBD1 (5 bases). Germline CDR1 and CDR2: MNHEY and SVGAGI. The CDR3 extends over 14 amino acids. V gave up 6 bases and J gave up 3 bases, with 14 bases separating them. The CDR3 protein is CASSLPRGDTEAFF. The CDR3 coding sequence is TGTGCCAGCAGCCTCCCCCGGGGGGACACTGAAGCTTTCTTT.

The chain joins TRBV12-3 or TRBV12-4 to TRBJ1-4; no definite D call. The CDR3 sequence is 13 residues long. V was cut by 4 bases and J by 8 bases, with 11 bases left in between. The CDR3: CASSSRRPEKLFF. Here the CDR3 DNA reads TGTGCCAGCAGTTCCCGGAGACCGGAAAAACTGTTTTTT.

The chain uses TRBV11-2 and TRBJ2-7, with D perhaps TRBD2 (8 bases). CDR3 length: 17 amino acids. Trimming took off 2 bases at V and 6 bases at J, with 23 bases between the two ends. The germline gives CDR1 SGHAT, CDR2 FQNNGV. The CDR3 reads CASSLRLAGGQRPEQYF. CDR3 nucleotide sequence: TGTGCCAGCAGCTTAAGGCTGGCGGGGGGACAGAGGCCCGAGCAGTACTTC.

The genes are TRBV11-2 and TRBJ1-1; TRBD1 matches at 9 bases. The CDR3 covers 14 residues. The V and J ends lost 8 bases and 7 bases, in that order; junction bases with no gene match: 11. CDR1 SGHAT and CDR2 FQNNGV come from the germline V gene. The CDR3 coding sequence is TGTGCCAGCGTCTGGGGGACAGGGCAAGGTGAAGCTTTCTTT. Encoded protein: CASVWGTGQGEAFF. The entire variable domain, with the rest obtained from reference TRBV11-2 and TRBJ1-1, is as follows: EAGVAQSPRYKIIEKRQSVAFWCNPISGHATLYWYQQILGQGPKLLIQFQNNGVVDDSQLPKDRFSAERLKGVDSTLKIQPAKLEDSAVYLCASVWGTGQGEAFFGQGTRLTVV.

The chain combines TRBV24-1 with TRBJ1-5, with 12 bases matching TRBD1. V lost 4 bases to trimming and J lost 9 bases; unmatched junction nucleotides: 3. The germline gives CDR1 KGHDR, CDR2 SFDVKD. CDR3 length: 14 residues. The CDR3 spells CATSEGTGGLPQHF. CDR3 nucleotides: TGTGCCACCAGTGAAGGGACAGGGGGCCTGCCCCAGCATTTT.

This chain connects TRBV13 to TRBJ1-1; 7 bases align to TRBD1. Germline assignment: CDR1 PRHDT and CDR2 FYEKMQ (reference sequence). The CDR3 contains 15 residues. The J segment lost 1 base and the V segment lost 5 bases, leaving 7 bases of the junction unmatched. The CDR3 DNA reads TGTGCCAGCAGCCAGAGACAGGGTCGGAACACTGAAGCTTTCTTT. Amino acids: CASSQRQGRNTEAFF.

The rearrangement uses TRBV19 and TRBJ1-5; D gene uncertain. This CDR3 contains 17 residues. V was clipped by 2 bases and J by 1 base, with 15 bases between them. Germline V CDR1 and CDR2: LNHDA, SQIVND (reference sequence). The CDR3 sequence is CASSIRNRGLSNQPQHF. Here the CDR3 DNA reads TGTGCCAGTAGTATAAGAAATCGAGGGTTAAGCAATCAGCCCCAGCATTTT.

The rearrangement joins TRBV9 to TRBJ2-5; 8 bases align to TRBD2. The junction had 6 bases not matched to a gene; V was cut back by 0 bases and J by 5 bases. The CDR3 extends over 15 amino acids. Per the germline V gene, CDR1 is SGDLS and CDR2 is YYNGEE. This CDR3 reads CASSVDGTRVETQYF. CDR3 bases: TGTGCCAGCAGCGTAGATGGGACTAGAGTGGAGACCCAGTACTTC.

The chain joins TRBV7-2 to TRBJ2-7; 9 positions agree with TRBD1. The CDR3 runs to 14 residues. The germline V gene has CDR1 SGHTA and CDR2 FQGNSA. With V trimmed by 3 bases and J by 3 bases, 3 bases remained unmatched. CDR3 bases: TGTGCCAGCAGCTTCCAGGACAGGGGCTACGAGCAGTACTTC. Its protein product is CASSFQDRGYEQYF.

The gene calls are TRBV6-5 and TRBJ2-7; the match to TRBD1 covers 8 bases. The CDR3 consists of 13 residues. The junction had 7 bases not matched to a gene; V was cut back by 10 bases and J by 2 bases. Per germline, CDR1 MNHEY and CDR2 SVGAGI. In DNA, the CDR3 is TGTGCCACGCGGCGGACAGGGACCTACGAGCAGTACTTC. Protein product: CATRRTGTYEQYF.

The rearrangement uses TRBV7-8 and TRBJ2-1, with TRBD1 as a possible D gene (6 bases). The CDR3 runs 14 residues. V was clipped by 5 bases and J by 4 bases, with 12 bases between them. Germline V gene data show CDR1 as SGHVS and CDR2 as FQNEAQ. CDR3 in DNA: TGTGCCAGCAGCGGAAAGGGGGTTTACAATGAGCAGTTCTTC. It is translated as CASSGKGVYNEQFF.

The chain combines TRBV9 with TRBJ1-2, with a possible D match to TRBD1 (5 bases). CDR3 length equals 10 residues. Germline CDR1 and CDR2: SGDLS and YYNGEE. The CDR3 here is CASGNYGYTF. The CDR3 bases are TGTGCTTCAGGGAACTATGGCTACACCTTC.

This chain connects TRBV13 to TRBJ2-2; 12 nucleotides match TRBD2. The V gene end was trimmed by 8 bases and the J gene end by 5 bases; junction bases not matched to a gene: 12. The CDR3 is 17 amino acids. CDR1 is PRHDT, CDR2 FYEKMQ, per germline (reference sequence). The CDR3 sequence is CASGRLAGALGTGELFF. CDR3 nucleotides: TGTGCCAGCGGAAGACTAGCGGGGGCGCTGGGTACCGGGGAGCTGTTTTTT.

The V gene is TRBV5-4, the J gene TRBJ2-7; 8 nucleotides match TRBD1. Per germline, CDR1 SGHNT and CDR2 YYREEE (reference sequence). The CDR3 is made up of 14 amino acids. Trimming took 0 bases from V and 5 from J; bases not matched to a gene: 4. CDR3 sequence: CASSLDRGTDEQYF. CDR3 nucleotides: TGTGCCAGCAGCTTGGACAGGGGGACCGACGAGCAGTACTTC.

J is TRBJ2-7 and V is TRBV11-1, with a possible D match to TRBD2 (5 bases). The germline V gene encodes CDR1 SGHAT and CDR2 FQDESV (reference sequence). Trimming left V 5 bases short and J 2 bases short, with 10 bases between. This CDR3 region has 13 residues. CDR3 amino acids: CASSPGVAYEQYF. The CDR3 bases are TGTGCCAGCAGCCCCGGGGTCGCCTACGAGCAGTACTTC.

The CDR3 loop is CASSPGTGGNYGYTF. As DNA, the CDR3 is TGTGCCAGCAGTCCCGGGACAGGGGGCAACTATGGCTACACCTTC. This chain links TRBV5-6 with TRBJ1-2; TRBD1 matches 12 bases. CDR3 length: 15 amino acids. Germline V gene sequence: CDR1 SGHDT, CDR2 YYEEEE. V shed 5 bases and J 2 bases; nucleotides not matched to a gene: 4.

This clone is a singleton in its sample. The rearrangement links TRBV7-6 to TRBJ2-7, with 8 positions matching TRBD1. CDR3 length: 14 residues. Trimming cost V 4 bases and J 2 bases; bases outside gene matches: 4. Germline-derived CDR1 and CDR2 are SGHVS and FNYEAQ. CDR3 loop: CASSSRQGTYEQYF. CDR3 in DNA: TGTGCCAGCAGCTCCCGACAGGGGACCTACGAGCAGTACTTC.

The V and J genes are TRBV5-4 and TRBJ2-7; no clear D gene. V lost 3 bases and J 2 bases, leaving 18 bases between the germline ends. CDR1 and CDR2 (germline): SGHNT, YYREEE (reference sequence). This CDR3 is built from 16 residues. The CDR3 DNA reads TGTGCCAGCAGCTCCCCGAGGAGCGAATCAACCTACGAGCAGTACTTC. Translating it yields CASSSPRSESTYEQYF. Full variable domain (rest looked up from reference TRBV5-4 and TRBJ2-7): ETGVTQSPTHLIKTRGQQVTLRCSSQSGHNTVSWYQQALGQGPQFIFQYYREEENGRGNFPPRFSGLQFPNYSSELNVNALELDDSALYLCASSSPRSESTYEQYFGPGTRLTVT.

The chain is built from TRBV5-6 and TRBJ1-1; D might be TRBD1 (5 bases). V lost 4 bases to trimming and J lost 6 bases, with 22 bases between them. Germline V lookup: CDR1 SGHDT, CDR2 YYEEEE. The CDR3 is 16 amino acids. Here the CDR3 DNA reads TGTGCCAGCAGCAATCCGCCGGGACTCGAGCCCCCTGAAGCTTTCTTT. It yields the protein CASSNPPGLEPPEAFF.